The source of this TCR beta chain is a study of PD-1 blockade in classical Hodgkin lymphoma. Study as a whole: Patients were infused with nivolumab 3 mg/kg every 2 weeks.

Repertoires were generated with immunoSEQ multiplex PCR, while TCRdb's copy carries only in-frame clones and drops some. The table has more than 45,000 clones, approximately 70% seen once; the top ten hold approximately 15%. General study results and limits: Before treatment, complete responders showed about the same diversity as newly diagnosed patients. A reduction in baseline TCR diversity was reportedly seen in newly diagnosed patients relative to healthy donors.

Each and every patient relapsed after autologous stem cell transplantation, and patients got differing brentuximab vedotin exposure. This clone was counted a few times. The antigen remains undetermined. The source was peripheral blood mononuclear cells (PBMCs), collected before the second cycle of nivolumab. The TCR was taken from a human donor with classical Hodgkin lymphoma.

CDR3 residues: CASSLLADTQYF. In DNA form, the CDR3 reads TGTGCCAGCAGCTTACTAGCAGATACGCAGTATTTT. V is TRBV7-2 and J is TRBJ2-3; no firm D call. The CDR3 is 12 residues long. Trimming left V 2 bases short and J 4 bases short, with 4 bases between. Germline-derived CDR1 and CDR2 are SGHTA and FQGNSA.